Each of the 26 T cell receptor beta chains below was sequenced from the same sample in a study of shared clonotypes between healthy human individuals. The protocol was immunoSEQ multiplex PCR, while the TCRdb copy is restricted to in-frame clones and leaves out a portion. This table has around 500,000 clones, 70% to 80% appearing once. Sample: PBMCs. The receptors here all came from a woman in her thirties or forties in good health. Some clones in this sample may be carry-over from other donors' samples.

The chain recombines TRBV11-3 with TRBJ2-1; 9 positions match TRBD1. CDR1 SGHNT and CDR2 YENEEA come from the germline V gene. V lost 4 bases, J lost 7 bases, and 8 bases stayed unmatched. CDR3 length: 15 amino acids. The CDR3 bases are TGTGCCAGCAGCTCAAGGACAGGGGCGGGGAATGAGCAGTTCTTC. As protein: CASSSRTGAGNEQFF.

V and J are TRBV4-1 and TRBJ2-1; D is undetermined. Germline V lookup: CDR1 MGHRA, CDR2 YSYEKL. Trimming pared 0 bases from V and 4 bases from J, leaving 13 bases between. The CDR3 has 16 amino acids. The CDR3 sequence is CASSQDWRESYNEQFF. In DNA form, the CDR3 reads TGCGCCAGCAGCCAAGATTGGCGTGAGAGTTACAATGAGCAGTTCTTC.

This clone came up a few times. This sequence joins TRBV11-2 and TRBJ2-1, with D hard to call. From germline, CDR1 is SGHAT and CDR2 FQNNGV. The V end was cut by 5 bases, the J end by 0 bases, with 14 bases between. The CDR3 has 16 residues. The DNA for the CDR3 is TGTGCCAGCAGCATTGGATCTGGGGTCTCCTACAATGAGCAGTTCTTC. The encoded protein is CASSIGSGVSYNEQFF.

Worth noting for this clone: The sample contains more than one DNA sequence encoding this CDR3. CDR3: CASSPGLAGYNEQFF. DNA of the CDR3: TGTGCCAGCAGTCCAGGACTAGCGGGATACAATGAGCAGTTCTTC. The rearrangement uses TRBV7-9 and TRBJ2-1, with 12 bases aligning to TRBD2. The J segment lost 4 bases and the V segment lost 6 bases, leaving 4 bases of the junction unmatched. CDR1 is SEHNR and CDR2 is FQNEAQ in the germline V gene (reference sequence). This CDR3 comprises 15 residues. Drawing the rest from reference TRBV7-9 and TRBJ2-1, the complete variable domain is DTGVSQNPRHKITKRGQNVTFRCDPISEHNRLYWYRQTLGQGPEFLTYFQNEAQLEKSRLLSDRFSAERPKGSFSTLEIQRTEQGDSAMYLCASSPGLAGYNEQFFGPGTRLTVL.

The CDR3, as DNA: TGTGCCAGCAGTCGGACAGGGGGGAGGGATACTGAAGCTTTCTTT. Its translation: CASSRTGGRDTEAFF. The chain uses TRBV5-4 and TRBJ1-1; TRBD1 aligns across 10 bases. The CDR3 is 15 residues long. Germline loops: CDR1 SGHNT, CDR2 YYREEE (reference sequence). With V trimmed by 5 bases and J by 5 bases, 9 bases remained unmatched.

The V call is TRBV28, the J call TRBJ2-2; D gene uncertain. The CDR3 has 13 amino acids. V lost 10 bases to trimming and J lost 5 bases, with 14 bases between them. CDR1 MDHEN and CDR2 SYDVKM come from the germline V gene. As DNA, the CDR3 is TGTGCCATCTCCCACCCCCATACCGGGGAGCTGTTTTTT. It codes for CAISHPHTGELFF.

The rearrangement links TRBV19 to TRBJ2-7; 7 nucleotides line up with TRBD1. Trimming cost V 0 bases and J 3 bases; bases outside gene matches: 5. This CDR3 region has 15 residues. Germline V gene data show CDR1 as LNHDA and CDR2 as SQIVND (reference sequence). The DNA of the CDR3 is TGTGCCAGTAGTATAGATGGGACAGTGGGCTACGAGCAGTACTTC. Amino acids: CASSIDGTVGYEQYF.

About this clone itself: Other DNA sequences in this specimen translate into the identical CDR3. The chain recombines TRBV18 with TRBJ2-2; D ambiguous. This CDR3 is 12 amino acids long. Germline V gene sequence: CDR1 KGHSH, CDR2 LQKENI. Trimming shortened V by 3 bases and J by 7 bases, and 6 bases separated the two germline ends. CDR3 residues: CASSPTGGELFF. In DNA, the CDR3 is TGTGCCAGCTCACCCACGGGCGGGGAGCTGTTTTTT.

The chain combines TRBV29-1 with TRBJ2-2; D assignment may be TRBD1 or TRBD2 (5 bases each). Trimming left V 7 bases short and J 3 bases short, with 18 bases between. Looked up from germline, CDR1 is SQVTM and CDR2 is ANQGSEA. The CDR3 has 15 residues. The CDR3, as DNA: TGCAGCGCCGCGAGGTCGGTGGGGGACACCGGGGAGCTGTTTTTT. This gives the protein CSAARSVGDTGELFF.

There are a few counts of this clone. The genes are TRBV2 and TRBJ2-1, with D unclear. Trimming removed 6 bases at V and 4 bases at J, with 4 bases between. The germline V gene has CDR1 SNHLY and CDR2 FYNNEI. The CDR3 consists of 11 residues. In DNA form, the CDR3 reads TGTGCCAGCAGAAATTACAATGAGCAGTTCTTC. Its translation is CASRNYNEQFF.

The CDR3 sequence is CASSPGGGSDTQYF. CDR3 sequence (DNA): TGCGCCAGCAGCCCGGGAGGGGGGTCAGATACGCAGTATTTT. The genes are TRBV4-1 and TRBJ2-3, with 8 bases matching TRBD2. V gave up 4 bases and J gave up 4 bases; unmatched junction bases: 4. This CDR3 contains 14 residues. CDR1 is MGHRA and CDR2 is YSYEKL in the germline V gene.

The chain uses TRBV6-6 and TRBJ2-1, with 7 bases identical to TRBD2. In germline, CDR1 is MNHNY, CDR2 SVGAGI (reference sequence). The CDR3 loop spans 13 amino acids. V shed 2 bases and J 7 bases; nucleotides not matched to a gene: 2. CDR3 region: CASSYREENEQFF. Here the CDR3 DNA reads TGTGCCAGCAGTTACCGGGAGGAAAATGAGCAGTTCTTC.

The chain uses TRBV10-3 and TRBJ2-2; 8 nucleotides align to TRBD2. J lost 4 bases, V lost 5 bases, and 6 bases had no gene match. Germline lookup yields CDR1 ENHRY and CDR2 SYGVKD. The CDR3 length is 15 residues. DNA for the CDR3: TGTGCCATCAGTACCGGGACTAGTCTCACCGGGGAGCTGTTTTTT. This encodes CAISTGTSLTGELFF.

The chain has TRBV2 and TRBJ1-5; D unclear. Trimming left V 5 bases short and J 4 bases short, with 9 bases between. CDR1 SNHLY and CDR2 FYNNEI come from the germline V gene. There are 13 residues in the CDR3. CDR3 protein: CASSFRVNQPQHF. The CDR3 bases are TGTGCCAGCAGTTTTAGGGTTAATCAGCCCCAGCATTTT.

The chain combines TRBV5-1 with TRBJ2-1, with unresolved D. V was pared by 0 bases and J by 7 bases, with 14 bases between. The length of the CDR3 is 15 residues. Germline CDR1 and CDR2: SGHRS and YFSETQ. CDR3 amino acids: CASSLEQPDFNEQFF. In DNA form, the CDR3 reads TGCGCCAGCAGCTTGGAACAGCCCGACTTTAATGAGCAGTTCTTC. Variable domain in full (rest from reference TRBV5-1 and TRBJ2-1): KAGVTQTPRYLIKTRGQQVTLSCSPISGHRSVSWYQQTPGQGLQFLFEYFSETQRNKGNFPGRFSGRQFSNSRSEMNVSTLELGDSALYLCASSLEQPDFNEQFFGPGTRLTVL.

The chain links TRBV5-1 to TRBJ1-4; D not certain. Trimming shortened V by 4 bases and J by 2 bases, and 12 bases separated the two germline ends. Germline CDR1 reads SGHRS; CDR2 reads YFSETQ. This CDR3 comprises 15 residues. CDR3 residues: CASSLLPGTNEKLFF. CDR3 nucleotides: TGCGCCAGCAGCCTGCTCCCGGGCACTAATGAAAAACTGTTTTTT.

The rearrangement joins TRBV5-5 to TRBJ2-3, with no clear D. Germline loops: CDR1 SGHKS, CDR2 YYEKEE (reference sequence). CDR3 length: 16 amino acids. V lost 6 bases, J lost 4 bases, and 21 bases lay in between. In DNA, the CDR3 is TGTGCCAGCACCCCCTCGGTCCCGACCCGAGCAGATACGCAGTATTTT. This sequence encodes CASTPSVPTRADTQYF.

This clone came up once. V is TRBV6-4 and J is TRBJ2-3, with D tentatively TRBD2 (5 bases). CDR1 and CDR2 (germline): MRHNA, SNTAGT. This CDR3 contains 15 residues. The V end was cut by 4 bases, the J end by 1 base, with 12 bases between. CDR3 bases: TGTGCCAGCAGTGTCGGCGGGCCGGGCACAGATACGCAGTATTTT. Encoded protein: CASSVGGPGTDTQYF.

This sequence joins TRBV6-1 and TRBJ2-3, with D possibly being TRBD2 (6 bases). V was shortened by 1 base and J by 6 bases, with 14 bases between the two germline ends. The CDR3 length is 15 residues. Germline V gene data show CDR1 as MNHNS and CDR2 as SASEGT. The CDR3 DNA sequence: TGTGCCAGCAGTGAAGTTCCGGGAGAGAGTGATACGCAGTATTTT. Amino acids: CASSEVPGESDTQYF.

The chain couples TRBV5-1 to TRBJ2-2; 13 nucleotides line up with TRBD2. V lost 4 bases to trimming and J lost 0 bases; unmatched junction nucleotides: 18. The CDR3 has 22 residues. CDR1 is SGHRS and CDR2 is YFSETQ in the germline V gene. The CDR3 DNA reads TGCGCCAGCAGCGCCGCCCCGGGACTAGCGGGGAGCGGAACCCCGAACACCGGGGAGCTGTTTTTT. Translation gives CASSAAPGLAGSGTPNTGELFF.

V usage is TRBV4-1 and J usage is TRBJ2-4; 10 nucleotides align to TRBD2. CDR1 MGHRA and CDR2 YSYEKL come from the germline V gene. The CDR3 spans 19 residues. Trimming took 1 base from V and 1 from J; bases not matched to a gene: 10. DNA of the CDR3: TGCGCCAGCAGCCAAGGCCTAGCGGGGGCCCCCCGGGCCAAAAACATTCAGTACTTC. This sequence encodes CASSQGLAGAPRAKNIQYF.

The chain employs TRBV29-1 and TRBJ1-1, with 10 positions matching TRBD1. The CDR3 extends over 15 amino acids. Looked up from germline, CDR1 is SQVTM and CDR2 is ANQGSEA. V lost 5 bases, J lost 3 bases, and 9 bases stayed unmatched. The CDR3 DNA sequence: TGCAGCGTTACAACCGGGACAGGGGTTCACACTGAAGCTTTCTTT. It specifies CSVTTGTGVHTEAFF.

In this sample, this clone turned up a few times. Other DNA sequences from this sample encode an identical CDR3 as well. The chain employs TRBV7-9 and TRBJ2-5, with D maybe TRBD2 (5 bases). The CDR3 extends over 13 amino acids. V lost 5 bases and J lost 5, with 12 bases in between. Germline V gives CDR1 SEHNR, CDR2 FQNEAQ (reference sequence). This CDR3 reads CASSPPPGETQYF. Here the CDR3 DNA reads TGTGCCAGCAGCCCTCCTCCGGGGGAGACCCAGTACTTC.

The sample holds one count of this clone. The chain employs TRBV10-3 and TRBJ2-5; 14 bases align to TRBD2. From germline, CDR1 is ENHRY and CDR2 SYGVKD. The J segment lost 5 bases and the V segment lost 0 bases, leaving 2 bases of the junction unmatched. This CDR3 comprises 16 residues. CDR3 DNA sequence: TGTGCCATCAGTGAGTCGACTAGCGGGAGGGCCGAGACCCAGTACTTC. Its protein product is CAISESTSGRAETQYF.

The rearrangement uses TRBV28 and TRBJ1-3; D possibly corresponds to TRBD1 (5 bases). Germline-derived CDR1 and CDR2 are MDHEN and SYDVKM. The CDR3 totals 15 residues. V lost 3 bases and J 2 bases, leaving 11 bases between the germline ends. This chain's CDR3 is CASSLGGAAGNTIYF. CDR3 nucleotides: TGTGCCAGCAGTTTGGGCGGGGCGGCTGGAAACACCATATATTTT.

This clone came up once. This chain links TRBV5-6 with TRBJ2-3; 10 bases are a match to TRBD1. CDR3 size: 15 residues. Per the germline V gene, CDR1 is SGHDT and CDR2 is YYEEEE. V shed 4 bases and J 4 bases; nucleotides not matched to a gene: 6. The CDR3 region has the DNA TGTGCCAGCAGCCCGGACAGGGGGATCTCAGATACGCAGTATTTT. This sequence encodes CASSPDRGISDTQYF. The variable domain in full, completed from reference TRBV5-6 and TRBJ2-3, reads DAGVTQSPTHLIKTRGQQVTLRCSPKSGHDTVSWYQQALGQGPQFIFQYYEEEERQRGNFPDRFSGHQFPNYSSELNVNALLLGDSALYLCASSPDRGISDTQYFGPGTRLTVL.